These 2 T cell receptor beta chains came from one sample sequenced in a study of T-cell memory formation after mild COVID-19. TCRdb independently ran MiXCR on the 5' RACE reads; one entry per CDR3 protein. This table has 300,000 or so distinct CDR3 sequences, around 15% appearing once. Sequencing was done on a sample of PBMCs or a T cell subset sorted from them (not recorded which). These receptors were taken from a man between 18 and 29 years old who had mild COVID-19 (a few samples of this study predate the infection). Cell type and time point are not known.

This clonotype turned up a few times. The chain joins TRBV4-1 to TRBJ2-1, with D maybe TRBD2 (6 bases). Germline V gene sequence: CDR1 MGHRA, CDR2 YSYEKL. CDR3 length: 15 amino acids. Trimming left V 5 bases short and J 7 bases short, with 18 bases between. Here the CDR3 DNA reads TGCGCCAGCAGCGGCCTCCTTGGGGACTGGAATGAGCAGTTCTTC. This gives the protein CASSGLLGDWNEQFF.

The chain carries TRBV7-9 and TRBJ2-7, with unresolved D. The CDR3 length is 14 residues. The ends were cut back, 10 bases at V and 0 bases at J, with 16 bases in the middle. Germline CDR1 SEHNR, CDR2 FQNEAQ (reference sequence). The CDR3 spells CATSAIRTSYEQYF. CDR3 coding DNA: TGTGCCACCTCCGCGATTAGGACCTCCTACGAGCAGTACTTC. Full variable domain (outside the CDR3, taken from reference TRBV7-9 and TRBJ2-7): DTGVSQNPRHKITKRGQNVTFRCDPISEHNRLYWYRQTLGQGPEFLTYFQNEAQLEKSRLLSDRFSAERPKGSFSTLEIQRTEQGDSAMYLCATSAIRTSYEQYFGPGTRLTVT.